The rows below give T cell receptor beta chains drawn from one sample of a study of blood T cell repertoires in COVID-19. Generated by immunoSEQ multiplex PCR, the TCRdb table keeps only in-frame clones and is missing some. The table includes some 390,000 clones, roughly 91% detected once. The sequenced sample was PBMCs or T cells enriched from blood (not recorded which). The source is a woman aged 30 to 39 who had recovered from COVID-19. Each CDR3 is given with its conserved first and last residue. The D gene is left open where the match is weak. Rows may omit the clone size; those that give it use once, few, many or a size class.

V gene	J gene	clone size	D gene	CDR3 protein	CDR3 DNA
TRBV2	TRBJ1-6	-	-	CASTQDATYNSPLHF	TGTGCCAGCACACAGGATGCCACCTATAATTCACCCCTCCACTTT
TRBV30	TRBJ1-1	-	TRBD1	CAWSKGTGRGLAFF	TGTGCCTGGAGTAAAGGGACAGGGAGGGGTCTGGCTTTCTTT
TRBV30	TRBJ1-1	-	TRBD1	CAWSPSDRGPFTEAFF	TGTGCCTGGAGCCCCTCCGACAGGGGTCCCTTCACTGAAGCTTTCTTT
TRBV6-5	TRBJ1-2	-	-	CASKGANYGYTF	TGTGCCAGCAAGGGAGCTAACTATGGCTACACCTTC
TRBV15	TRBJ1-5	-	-	CATSSGNQPQHF	TGTGCCACCAGCTCGGGAAACCAGCCCCAGCATTTT
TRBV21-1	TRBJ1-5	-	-	CASSTRTGDDQPQHF	TGTGCCAGCAGCACTAGGACAGGGGATGATCAGCCCCAGCATTTT
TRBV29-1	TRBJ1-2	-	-	CSVETQGRLHGYTF	TGCAGCGTTGAAACCCAGGGGCGACTGCATGGCTACACCTTC
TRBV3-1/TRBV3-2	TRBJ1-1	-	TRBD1	CASSLQGGNTEAFF	TGTGCCAGCAGCCTACAGGGGGGGAACACTGAAGCTTTCTTT
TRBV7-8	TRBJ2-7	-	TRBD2	CASSLGIGLAGYEQYF	TGTGCCAGCAGCTTAGGGATTGGGCTAGCGGGCTACGAGCAGTACTTC
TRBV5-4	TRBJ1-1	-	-	CASSLAPYGGTEAFF	TGTGCCAGCAGCTTGGCCCCATACGGCGGCACTGAAGCTTTCTTT
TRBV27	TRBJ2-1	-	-	CASTLSTPSSYNEQFF	TGTGCCAGCACCCTATCCACTCCAAGCTCCTACAATGAGCAGTTCTTC
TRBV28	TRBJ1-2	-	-	CASSSEKTEVYGYTF	TGTGCCAGCAGTTCCGAGAAAACAGAAGTCTATGGCTACACCTTC
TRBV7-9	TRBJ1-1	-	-	CASSFVSGDTEAFF	TGTGCCAGCAGCTTTGTATCGGGGGACACTGAAGCTTTCTTT
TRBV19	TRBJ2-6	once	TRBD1	CASSIFLGQASGANVLTF	TGTGCCAGTAGTATCTTTTTGGGACAGGCCTCTGGGGCCAACGTCCTGACTTTC
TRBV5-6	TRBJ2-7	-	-	CASSFSSGVEQYF	TGTGCCAGCAGCTTTTCATCAGGGGTCGAGCAGTACTTC
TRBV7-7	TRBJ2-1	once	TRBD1	CASSLYQGQAYNEQFF	TGTGCCAGCAGCTTATATCAGGGACAGGCCTACAATGAGCAGTTCTTC
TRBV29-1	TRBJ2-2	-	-	CSVGTGDSTGELFF	TGCAGCGTTGGTACAGGGGACTCCACCGGGGAGCTGTTTTTT
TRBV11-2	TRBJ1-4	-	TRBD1	CASVRRTGGNEKLFF	TGTGCCAGCGTCCGGAGGACAGGGGGGAATGAAAAACTGTTTTTT
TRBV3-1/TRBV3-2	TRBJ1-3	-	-	CASSQGVGNTIYF	TGTGCCAGCAGCCAAGGAGTAGGAAACACCATATATTTT
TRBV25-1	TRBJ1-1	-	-	CASSTGVTEAFF	TGTGCCAGCAGTACCGGGGTGACTGAAGCTTTCTTT
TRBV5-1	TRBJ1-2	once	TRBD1	CASSRDRGWTF	TGCGCCAGCAGCCGAGACAGGGGTTGGACCTTC
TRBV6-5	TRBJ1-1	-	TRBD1	CASTKTGDGVTEAFF	TGTGCCAGCACTAAAACAGGGGATGGGGTCACTGAAGCTTTCTTT
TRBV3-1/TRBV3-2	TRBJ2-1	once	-	CASSHRQAAITNEQFF	TGTGCCAGCAGCCACCGACAGGCCGCTATAACAAATGAGCAGTTCTTC
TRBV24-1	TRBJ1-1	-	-	CATSDTGTEAFF	TGTGCCACCAGTGACACCGGGACAGAAGCTTTCTTT
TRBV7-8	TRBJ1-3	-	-	CASSLGGGPGNTIYF	TGTGCCAGCAGCTTAGGCGGGGGGCCGGGAAACACCATATATTTT
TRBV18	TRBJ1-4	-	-	CASSRRGEKLFF	TGTGCCAGCTCACGACGGGGGGAAAAACTGTTTTTT